Sequencing of this T cell receptor (beta chain) was carried out in a study of blood T cell repertoires in COVID-19. The overall study: Sites in the United States, Italy and Spain provided acute and convalescent COVID-19 samples. T cells, B-cell-depleted T cells, or PBMCs supplied cDNA or gDNA.

The protocol was immunoSEQ multiplex PCR, while the TCRdb copy is restricted to in-frame clones and leaves out a portion. The table records under 300,000 clones, about 88% of them present only once. In germline, CDR1 is SGHTS, CDR2 YDEGEE. Trimming left V 3 bases short and J 5 bases short, with 14 bases between. This CDR3 has 15 amino acids. The TCR comes from a woman aged 40 to 50 who had recovered from COVID-19. Sequencing was performed on peripheral blood. This chain connects TRBV5-8 to TRBJ2-2; maybe TRBD1 (6 bases). The chain's CDR3 is CASSSGTPGTGELFF. The CDR3, as DNA: TGTGCCAGCAGCTCAGGGACACCGGGGACCGGGGAGCTGTTTTTT.